The next 31 T cell receptor beta chains were all read from a single sample in a study of CXCR3-negative and CXCR3-positive naive CD8 T cells. Broader study findings: Compared with CXCR3-negative naive cells, CXCR3-positive naive cells showed more hydrophobic TRB CDR3s.

What these receptors recognize is not known. Libraries of TRB cDNA were made by 5' RACE and carried UMIs. TCRdb re-called the 5' RACE reads; every CDR3 protein appears as one record, without DNA. Its clone listing holds about 6,800 distinct CDR3 sequences. Sequencing used naive CXCR3+ CD8+ T cells from blood. Subset noted: CD45RO-CCR7+CD27+CD95- naive CD8+ T cells expressing CXCR3 (TNR3+). These receptors were obtained from a human donor in good health. Some clones in this sample may be carry-over from other donors' samples.

According to its frequency, this clonotype is medium-sized. The rearrangement links TRBV29-1 to TRBJ2-5; TCRdb proposes TRBD2, but this gene call is untestable without DNA. This CDR3 region has 14 residues. From germline, CDR1 is SQVTM and CDR2 ANQGSEA. CDR3: CSVAGREGRETQYF.

The chain uses TRBV2 and TRBJ1-1. The length of the CDR3 is 12 residues. CDR1 is SNHLY and CDR2 is FYNNEI in the germline V gene. This CDR3 is CAQQAENTEAYF.

The chain couples TRBV23-1 to TRBJ2-4. TRBV23-1 counts as an open reading frame of uncertain function. The CDR3 spans 14 residues. Here the CDR3 reads CASSGDVGKNIQYF.

This clonotype is labeled medium-sized (0.01 to 0.1%) based on frequency. The J gene is TRBJ2-7, the V gene TRBV12-3 or TRBV12-4; TCRdb's D call, TRBD1, is unchecked because there is no DNA. The CDR3 sequence is 13 residues long. CDR3 protein: CASRQGAGHEQYF.

The J gene is TRBJ2-6, the V gene TRBV19. This CDR3 contains 13 residues. Germline V CDR1 and CDR2: LNHDA, SQIVND (reference sequence). This chain's CDR3 is CASSMSGANVLTF.

CDR3 amino acids: CASSYWAGTSGGLSSYNEQFF. The chain joins TRBV6-5 to TRBJ2-1; TCRdb outputs TRBD2, but without DNA this stays unchecked. Germline lookup yields CDR1 MNHEY and CDR2 SVGAGI. CDR3 length equals 21 residues.

CDR3 residues: CASSFGETQYF. This rearrangement joins TRBV5-4 to TRBJ2-5. The CDR3 extends over 11 amino acids. In germline, CDR1 is SGHNT, CDR2 YYREEE (reference sequence).

The J gene is TRBJ2-7, the V gene TRBV29-1; TCRdb calls TRBD2, which cannot be checked without DNA. Germline V gene sequence: CDR1 SQVTM, CDR2 ANQGSEA. This CDR3 region has 13 residues. CDR3: CSDGTPEGYEQYF.

This clonotype shows up as medium-sized by frequency. The gene calls are TRBV12-5 and TRBJ2-5; TCRdb's D call of TRBD1 is untestable without DNA. The germline V gene has CDR1 LGHNT and CDR2 FRNRAP. The CDR3 is 17 residues long. CDR3 sequence: CASGSPRDREAQETQYF.

The genes are TRBV6-6 and TRBJ2-7; TCRdb designates TRBD1, a call that cannot be tested without DNA. The CDR3 is made up of 17 amino acids. CDR1 and CDR2 from the germline V gene are MNHNY and SVGAGI (reference sequence). CDR3 in amino acids: CASSPEGLGTGYDEQYF.

Measured by frequency, this clonotype is medium-sized (0.01 to 0.1%). The rearrangement links TRBV5-1 to TRBJ1-4. CDR3 length: 13 amino acids. The germline CDR1 and CDR2 sequences are SGHRS and YFSETQ. This chain's CDR3 is CASRGETNEKLFF.

The chain combines TRBV28 with TRBJ1-5. Germline V gene sequence: CDR1 MDHEN, CDR2 SYDVKM. CDR3 length: 13 residues. The CDR3 sequence is CASSLGANQPQHF.

This rearrangement joins TRBV19 to TRBJ1-1; TCRdb proposes TRBD1, but this gene call is untestable without DNA. The germline V gene has CDR1 LNHDA and CDR2 SQIVND (reference sequence). The CDR3 is made up of 13 amino acids. This CDR3 is CAGRRGQDTEAFF. The full variable domain, completed using reference TRBV19 and TRBJ1-1, is DGGITQSPKYLFRKEGQNVTLSCEQNLNHDAMYWYRQDPGQGLRLIYYSQIVNDFQKGDIAEGYSVSREKKESFPLTVTSAQKNPTAFYLCAGRRGQDTEAFFGQGTRLTVV.

Its frequency marks this clonotype as medium-sized. The chain uses TRBV2 and TRBJ2-7. The CDR3 is 11 residues long. Germline V gene lookup returns CDR1 SNHLY and CDR2 FYNNEI. CDR3 amino acids: CASSEAYEQYF.

Frequency places this clonotype as medium-sized. The chain employs TRBV7-9 and TRBJ2-5; TCRdb gives TRBD1 as the D gene, but with no DNA this cannot be confirmed. CDR3 length: 12 residues. The germline gives CDR1 SEHNR, CDR2 FQNEAQ (reference sequence). The chain's CDR3 is CASSRGSETQYF.

V and J are TRBV4-1 and TRBJ2-3; the D call of TRBD2 rests on TCRdb alone, since no DNA is present to check it. In germline, CDR1 is MGHRA, CDR2 YSYEKL. CDR3 size: 16 residues. The CDR3 is CASSQPALSSTDTQYF.

The V gene is TRBV6-2 or TRBV6-3, the J gene TRBJ2-7; the TCRdb call, TRBD1, lacks DNA for checking. From germline, CDR1 is MNHEY and CDR2 SVGEGT. The CDR3 sequence is 16 residues long. CDR3 loop: CASSPTDGNDSYEQYF.

This clonotype is deemed medium-sized (0.01 to 0.1%) by its frequency. The chain joins TRBV20-1 to TRBJ1-2; the D call of TRBD1 rests on TCRdb alone, since no DNA is present to check it. The V gene's germline CDR1 is DFQATT and CDR2 SNEGSKA (reference sequence). The CDR3 sequence is 13 residues long. The CDR3 protein is CSAIWGQHYGYTF.

Judged by frequency, this clonotype is medium-sized (0.01 to 0.1%). The chain joins TRBV4-2 to TRBJ2-7. The CDR3 spans 11 residues. Germline CDR1 reads LGHNA; CDR2 reads YNFKEQ. CDR3 loop: CASSDSYEQYF.

The V gene is TRBV2, the J gene TRBJ1-1. The CDR3 totals 12 residues. Per germline, CDR1 SNHLY and CDR2 FYNNEI. CDR3 sequence reads: CASKDPPAEAFF.

CDR3 residues: CSARDSGHFYEQYF. This chain joins TRBV20-1 and TRBJ2-7; TCRdb's D gene call, TRBD1, goes unchecked for lack of DNA. The length of the CDR3 is 14 residues. Germline V lookup: CDR1 DFQATT, CDR2 SNEGSKA (reference sequence).

The chain combines TRBV29-1 with TRBJ1-5. Germline-derived CDR1 and CDR2 are SQVTM and ANQGSEA. This CDR3 has 12 residues. The CDR3: CSALGEAASQHF. Full variable domain (outside the CDR3, taken from reference TRBV29-1 and TRBJ1-5): SAVISQKPSRDICQRGTSLTIQCQVDSQVTMMFWYRQQPGQSLTLIATANQGSEATYESGFVIDKFPISRPNLTFSTLTVSNMSPEDSSIYLCSALGEAASQHFGDGTRLSIL.

This clonotype is classed as medium-sized by frequency. The chain employs TRBV7-9 and TRBJ2-7; TCRdb names TRBD1, which stays unverified in the absence of DNA. The CDR3 length is 14 residues. In germline, CDR1 is SEHNR, CDR2 FQNEAQ (reference sequence). The CDR3 sequence is CASSFPGQSYEQYF.

By frequency, this clonotype is medium-sized. V is TRBV5-1 and J is TRBJ2-1; TCRdb gives TRBD2 as the D gene, but with no DNA this cannot be confirmed. The CDR3 totals 16 residues. CDR1 is SGHRS, CDR2 YFSETQ, per germline. CDR3 protein: CASSSLSGRDNNEQFF.

The rearrangement joins TRBV29-1 to TRBJ2-5; the TCRdb D gene call, TRBD2, has no DNA to confirm it. The CDR3 is 14 residues long. Germline CDR1 SQVTM, CDR2 ANQGSEA. The CDR3 sequence is CSVLGREDRETQYF. The entire variable domain, with the rest obtained from reference TRBV29-1 and TRBJ2-5, is as follows: SAVISQKPSRDICQRGTSLTIQCQVDSQVTMMFWYRQQPGQSLTLIATANQGSEATYESGFVIDKFPISRPNLTFSTLTVSNMSPEDSSIYLCSVLGREDRETQYFGPGTRLLVL.

V is TRBV29-1 and J is TRBJ2-1; as DNA is missing, the TRBD2 call by TCRdb cannot be tested. There are 14 residues in the CDR3. In germline, CDR1 is SQVTM, CDR2 ANQGSEA. The CDR3 reads CSVASSGGYNEQFF.

The chain combines TRBV12-3 or TRBV12-4 with TRBJ2-1; TCRdb picks TRBD1, but there is no DNA to check that call. This CDR3 comprises 15 residues. CDR3 region: CASSYRDSFYNEQFF.

CDR3 protein: CASGLVGLGYQPQHF. This sequence joins TRBV12-5 and TRBJ1-5. This CDR3 has 15 amino acids. Germline loops: CDR1 LGHNT, CDR2 FRNRAP.

V and J are TRBV5-5 and TRBJ2-7; TCRdb calls TRBD2, which cannot be checked without DNA. The CDR3 is made up of 15 amino acids. Germline CDR1 is SGHKS and CDR2 is YYEKEE (reference sequence). CDR3 amino acids: CATSPGGGAGYEQYF.

This rearrangement joins TRBV6-5 to TRBJ2-7; TCRdb reports TRBD2, a call that lacks DNA to check it against. Germline loops: CDR1 MNHEY, CDR2 SVGAGI. The CDR3 is 13 amino acids. CDR3 in amino acids: CATGVAGPYEQYF.

This clonotype ranks as medium-sized in terms of frequency. The genes are TRBV12-5 and TRBJ2-1; no DNA is available, so the TRBD2 call from TCRdb remains unchecked. This CDR3 has 13 residues. CDR1 and CDR2 (germline): LGHNT, FRNRAP. The CDR3: CASAFAGGVEQFF.